This T cell receptor beta chain emerged from a study of blood T cell repertoires in COVID-19. This clone was found a few times. The V and J ends lost 2 bases and 9 bases, in that order; junction bases with no gene match: 6. In germline, CDR1 is SGHKS, CDR2 YYEKEE (reference sequence). The CDR3 covers 15 residues. Sequencing used immunoSEQ multiplex PCR; TCRdb keeps in-frame clones, though not all of them. The table has about 220,000 clones, approximately 86% seen once. The specimen sequenced was peripheral blood. The origin of this receptor is a woman older than 75 with acute or convalescent COVID-19. The chain combines TRBV5-5 with TRBJ1-6; 9 bases fit TRBD1. CDR3 sequence (DNA): TGTGCCAGCAGCTTAGAGGGGACAGGGATTTCACCCCTCCACTTT. Encoded protein: CASSLEGTGISPLHF.